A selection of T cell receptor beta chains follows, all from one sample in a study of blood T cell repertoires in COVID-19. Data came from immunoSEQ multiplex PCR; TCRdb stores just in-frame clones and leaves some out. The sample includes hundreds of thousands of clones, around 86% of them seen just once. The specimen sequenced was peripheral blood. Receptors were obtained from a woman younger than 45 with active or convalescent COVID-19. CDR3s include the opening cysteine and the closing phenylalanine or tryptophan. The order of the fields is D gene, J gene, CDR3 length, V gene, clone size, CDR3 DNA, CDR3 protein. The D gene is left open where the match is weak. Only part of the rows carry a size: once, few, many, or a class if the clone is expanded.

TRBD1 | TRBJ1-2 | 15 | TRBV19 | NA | TGTGCCACCGGACAGGGTGCCCCTGTCAACTATGGCTACACCTTC | CATGQGAPVNYGYTF
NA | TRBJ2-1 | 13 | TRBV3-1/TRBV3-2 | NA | TGTGCCAGCAGCCTCACAGGTTTGGGTGAGCAGTTCTTC | CASSLTGLGEQFF
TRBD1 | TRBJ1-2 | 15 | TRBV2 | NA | TGTGCCAGCCTCCCCGGGACAGCCATTACGGGCGGCTACACCTTC | CASLPGTAITGGYTF
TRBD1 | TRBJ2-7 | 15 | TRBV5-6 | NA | TGTGCCAGCAGCTGGCTAGGACAGGAACCCTACGAGCAGTACTTC | CASSWLGQEPYEQYF
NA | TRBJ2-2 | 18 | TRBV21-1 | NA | TGTGCCAGGCAAATAATTTTCCCGGGACAGGGTAACACCGGGGAGCTGTTTTTT | CARQIIFPGQGNTGELFF
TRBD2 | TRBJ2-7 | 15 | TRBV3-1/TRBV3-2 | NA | TGTGCCAGCAGCCATTTAGCGGGGGCACTCTACGAGCAGTACTTC | CASSHLAGALYEQYF
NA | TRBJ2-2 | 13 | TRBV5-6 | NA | TGTGCCAGCAGCTTGTCGCGAGCCGGGGAGCTGTTTTTT | CASSLSRAGELFF
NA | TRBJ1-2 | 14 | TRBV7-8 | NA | TGTGCCAGCAGCCGACCGGCAGGGGAAGTTGGCTACACCTTC | CASSRPAGEVGYTF
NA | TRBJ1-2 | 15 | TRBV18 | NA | TGTGCCAGCTCACCAGGAAGCGGTACTAACTATGGCTACACCTTC | CASSPGSGTNYGYTF
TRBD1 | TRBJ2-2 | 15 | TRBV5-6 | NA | TGTGCCAGCAGCTTGACAGGGGTGAACACCGGGGAGCTGTTTTTT | CASSLTGVNTGELFF
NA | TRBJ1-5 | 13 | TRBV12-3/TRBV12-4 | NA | TGTGCCAGCAGTTCCAGGGTAGGGCAGCCCCAGCATTTT | CASSSRVGQPQHF
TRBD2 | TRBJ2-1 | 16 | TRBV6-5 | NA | TGTGCCAGCAGTTACTCCGGGACTAGCGGATACAATGAGCAGTTCTTC | CASSYSGTSGYNEQFF
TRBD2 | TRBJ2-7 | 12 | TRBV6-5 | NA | TGTGCCAGCCTAGCGGGGACCTACGAGCAGTACTTC | CASLAGTYEQYF
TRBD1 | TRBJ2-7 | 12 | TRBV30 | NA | TGTGCCTGTGACAGGGGCGCCTACGAGCAGTACTTC | CACDRGAYEQYF
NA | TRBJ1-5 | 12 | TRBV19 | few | TGTGCCAGCCAGGGTTTTAATCAGCCCCAGCATTTT | CASQGFNQPQHF
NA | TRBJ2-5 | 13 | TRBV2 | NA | TGTGCCAGCTCCAGGAGGACCCAAGAGACCCAGTACTTC | CASSRRTQETQYF
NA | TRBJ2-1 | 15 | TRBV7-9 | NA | TGTGCCAGCAGCTCCCCGGGACTTGCTTACAATGAGCAGTTCTTC | CASSSPGLAYNEQFF
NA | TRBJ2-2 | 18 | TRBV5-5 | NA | TGTGCCAGCAGCTTGGCCCCTCCAGGCGGACTCAACACCGGGGAGCTGTTTTTT | CASSLAPPGGLNTGELFF
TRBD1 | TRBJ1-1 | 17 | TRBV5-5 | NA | TGTGCCAGCAGCTTGCGAGGGGGACAGGGGGCTTTGGGTGAAGCTTTCTTT | CASSLRGGQGALGEAFF
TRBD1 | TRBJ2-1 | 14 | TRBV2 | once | TGTGCCAGCAGCGAGGGACAGGGGGCTTGGGAGCAGTTCTTC | CASSEGQGAWEQFF
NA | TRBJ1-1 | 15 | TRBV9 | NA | TGTGCCAGCAGCGTAGCTAGTACGGCGAACACTGAAGCTTTCTTT | CASSVASTANTEAFF
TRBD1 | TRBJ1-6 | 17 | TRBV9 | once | TGTGCCAGCAGCGTAGCCCTACTCGGACAGGGGAATTCACCCCTCCACTTT | CASSVALLGQGNSPLHF
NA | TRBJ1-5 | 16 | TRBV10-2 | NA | TGCGCCAGCAGTGAGTCCGGCACAGGCGGCAATCAGCCCCAGCATTTT | CASSESGTGGNQPQHF
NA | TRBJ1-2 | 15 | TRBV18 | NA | TGTGCCAGCTCACCACCGGTCGGAGGGCTGTATGGCTACACCTTC | CASSPPVGGLYGYTF
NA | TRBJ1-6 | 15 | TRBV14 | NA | TGTGCCAGCAGCGCGCAGGGGTTAGCAACTTCACCCCTCCACTTT | CASSAQGLATSPLHF
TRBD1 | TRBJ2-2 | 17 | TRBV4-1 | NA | TGCGCCAGCAGCCTTAGGACAGGGGGGACGAACACCGGGGAGCTGTTTTTT | CASSLRTGGTNTGELFF
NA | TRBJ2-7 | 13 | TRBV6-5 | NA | TGTGCCACCACTCCCCCAGGTACCTACGAGCAGTACTTC | CATTPPGTYEQYF
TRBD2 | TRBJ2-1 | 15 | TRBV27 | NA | TGTGCCAGCAGTTCAGGGACTAGCGGGAACAATGAGCAGTTCTTC | CASSSGTSGNNEQFF
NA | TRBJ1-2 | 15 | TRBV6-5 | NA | TGTGCCAGCAGTTACGACCTCAAGGGTACAGGGGGCTACACCTTC | CASSYDLKGTGGYTF
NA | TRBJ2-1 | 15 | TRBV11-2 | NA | TGTGCCAGCAGCGAGGCGGCGGATTATGGGAATGAGCAGTTCTTC | CASSEAADYGNEQFF
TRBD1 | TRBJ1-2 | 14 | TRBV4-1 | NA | TGCGTCAGCAGCCAAGGGACAGGGGATCGTGGCTACACCTTC | CVSSQGTGDRGYTF
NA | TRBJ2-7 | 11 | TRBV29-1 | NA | TGCAGCGTGGGGACACTTATCGAGCAGTACTTC | CSVGTLIEQYF
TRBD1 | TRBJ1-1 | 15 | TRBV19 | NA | TGTGCCAGTAGCGACAGGGGTGTTATGAACACTGAAGCTTTCTTT | CASSDRGVMNTEAFF
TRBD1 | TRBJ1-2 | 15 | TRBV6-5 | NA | TGTGCCAGCAGTTACTCTGGGACAGTTAACTATGGCTACACCTTC | CASSYSGTVNYGYTF
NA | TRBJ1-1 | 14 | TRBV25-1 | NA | TGTGCCAGCAGTGAACCTTTACAGAGCACTGAAGCTTTCTTT | CASSEPLQSTEAFF
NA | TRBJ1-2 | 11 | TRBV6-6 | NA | TGTGCCAGCAGTTACTCTACGGTACCCACCTTC | CASSYSTVPTF
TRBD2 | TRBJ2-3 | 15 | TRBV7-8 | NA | TGTGCCAGCAGCATAACTAGCGGGAGAACAGATACGCAGTATTTT | CASSITSGRTDTQYF
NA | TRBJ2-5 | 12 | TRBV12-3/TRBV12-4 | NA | TGTGCCAGCAGTTTCGTTCGGGAGACCCAGTACTTC | CASSFVRETQYF
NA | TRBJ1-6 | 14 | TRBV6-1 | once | TGTGCCAGCAGTGAAGTAGACAGTAATTCACCCCTCCACTTT | CASSEVDSNSPLHF
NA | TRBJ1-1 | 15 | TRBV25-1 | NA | TGTGCCAGCAGTGATCAATCAGGGTTGGGCACTGAAGCTTTCTTT | CASSDQSGLGTEAFF
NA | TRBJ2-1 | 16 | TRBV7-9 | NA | TGTGCCAGCAGCTTAGGCCCTCGTAGCGGCATATGGCGACAGTTCTTC | CASSLGPRSGIWRQFF
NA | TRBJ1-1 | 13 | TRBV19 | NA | TGTGCCAGTAGGGAGAGCGGGGACACTGAAGCTTTCTTT | CASRESGDTEAFF